The sequence of this TCR beta chain was determined in a study of shared clonotypes between healthy human individuals. Sequencing was performed with immunoSEQ multiplex PCR; in TCRdb, only in-frame clones are kept and a portion is missing. The sample lists around 500,000 clones, around four fifths occurring once. Only one count was recorded for this clone. The antigen is unknown. CDR3 length equals 14 residues. The V gene end was trimmed by 6 bases and the J gene end by 4 bases; junction bases not matched to a gene: 5. Germline CDR1 reads KGHSH; CDR2 reads LQKENI. Whole-study results and caveats: Few donors restricted represented genetic and exposure-history diversity.

Extraction of genomic DNA in unsorted samples used about 81 million PBMCs. The V and J genes are TRBV18 and TRBJ1-1; 10 bases line up with TRBD1. The clonotype originates from a woman aged 40 to 55 in good health. Some clones in this sample may be carry-over from other donors' samples. The material sequenced was PBMCs. CDR3 residues: CASSRGQGSTEAFF. CDR3 bases: TGTGCCAGCTCTCGGGGACAGGGGAGCACTGAAGCTTTCTTT.